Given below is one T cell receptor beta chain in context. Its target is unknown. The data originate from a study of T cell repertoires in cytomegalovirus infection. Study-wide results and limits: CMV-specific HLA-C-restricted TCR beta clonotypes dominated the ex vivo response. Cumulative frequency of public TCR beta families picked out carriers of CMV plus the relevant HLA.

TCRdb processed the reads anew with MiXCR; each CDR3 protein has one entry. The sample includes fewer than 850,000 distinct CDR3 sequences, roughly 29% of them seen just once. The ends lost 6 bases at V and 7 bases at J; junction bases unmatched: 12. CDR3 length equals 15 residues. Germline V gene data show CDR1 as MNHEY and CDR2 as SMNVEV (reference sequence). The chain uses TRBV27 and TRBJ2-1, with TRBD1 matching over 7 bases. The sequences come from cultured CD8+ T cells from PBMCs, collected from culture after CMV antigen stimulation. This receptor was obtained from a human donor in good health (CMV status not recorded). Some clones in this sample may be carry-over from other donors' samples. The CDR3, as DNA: TGTGCCAGCAGAGCGACAGGGTTAGATAGAAATGAGCAGTTCTTC. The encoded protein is CASRATGLDRNEQFF.